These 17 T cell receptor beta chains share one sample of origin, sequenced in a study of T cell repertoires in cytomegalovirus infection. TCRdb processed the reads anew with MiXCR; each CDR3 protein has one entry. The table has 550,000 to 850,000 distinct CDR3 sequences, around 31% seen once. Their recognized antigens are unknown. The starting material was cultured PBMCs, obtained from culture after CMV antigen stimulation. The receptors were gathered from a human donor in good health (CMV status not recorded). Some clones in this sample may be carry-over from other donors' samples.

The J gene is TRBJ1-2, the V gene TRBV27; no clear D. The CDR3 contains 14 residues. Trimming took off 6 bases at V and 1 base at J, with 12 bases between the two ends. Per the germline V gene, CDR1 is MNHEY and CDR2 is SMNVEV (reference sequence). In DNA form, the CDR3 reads TGTGCCAGCAGGGGATCCCCTTATAACTATGGCTACACCTTC. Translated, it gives CASRGSPYNYGYTF.

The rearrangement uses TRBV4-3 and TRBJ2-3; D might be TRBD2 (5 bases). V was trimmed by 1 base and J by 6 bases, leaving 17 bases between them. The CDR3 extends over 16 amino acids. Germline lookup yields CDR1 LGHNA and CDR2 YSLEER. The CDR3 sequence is CASSQASLASSDTQYF. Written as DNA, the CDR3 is TGCGCCAGCAGCCAAGCTAGTCTAGCATCATCGGATACGCAGTATTTT.

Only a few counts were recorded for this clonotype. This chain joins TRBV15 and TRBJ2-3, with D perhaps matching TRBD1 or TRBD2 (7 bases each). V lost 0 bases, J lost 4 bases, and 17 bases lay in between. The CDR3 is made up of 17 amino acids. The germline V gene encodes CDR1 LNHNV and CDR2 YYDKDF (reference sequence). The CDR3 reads CATSREQGGRGSDTQYF. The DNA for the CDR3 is TGTGCCACCAGCAGAGAGCAGGGGGGGCGGGGATCAGATACGCAGTATTTT.

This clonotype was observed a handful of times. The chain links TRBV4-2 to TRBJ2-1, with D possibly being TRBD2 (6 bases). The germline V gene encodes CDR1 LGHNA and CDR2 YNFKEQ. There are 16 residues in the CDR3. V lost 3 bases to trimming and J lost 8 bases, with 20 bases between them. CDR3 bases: TGTGCCAGCAGCCAGCAAACTAGCTTCCTCAGGTATGAGCAGTTCTTC. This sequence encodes CASSQQTSFLRYEQFF.

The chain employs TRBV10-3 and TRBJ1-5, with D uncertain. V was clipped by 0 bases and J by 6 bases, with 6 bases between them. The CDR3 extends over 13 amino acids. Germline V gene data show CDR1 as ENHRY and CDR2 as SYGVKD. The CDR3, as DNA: TGTGCCATCAGTGAGTCGATTTCTCAGCCCCAGCATTTT. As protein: CAISESISQPQHF.

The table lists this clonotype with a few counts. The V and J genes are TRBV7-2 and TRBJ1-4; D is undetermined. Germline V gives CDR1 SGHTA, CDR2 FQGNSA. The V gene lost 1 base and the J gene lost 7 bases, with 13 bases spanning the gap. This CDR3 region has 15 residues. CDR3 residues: CASSLGLSQSEKLFF. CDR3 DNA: TGTGCCAGCAGCTTAGGTTTGAGTCAGAGTGAAAAACTGTTTTTT.

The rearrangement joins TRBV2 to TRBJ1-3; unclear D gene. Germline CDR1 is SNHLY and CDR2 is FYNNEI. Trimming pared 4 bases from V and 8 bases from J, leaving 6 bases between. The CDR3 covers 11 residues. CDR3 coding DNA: TGTGCCAGCAGTGTCGCGGACACCATATATTTT. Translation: CASSVADTIYF. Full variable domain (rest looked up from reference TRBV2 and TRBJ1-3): EPEVTQTPSHQVTQMGQEVILRCVPISNHLYFYWYRQILGQKVEFLVSFYNNEISEKSEIFDDQFSVERPDGSNFTLKIRSTKLEDSAMYFCASSVADTIYFGEGSWLTVV.

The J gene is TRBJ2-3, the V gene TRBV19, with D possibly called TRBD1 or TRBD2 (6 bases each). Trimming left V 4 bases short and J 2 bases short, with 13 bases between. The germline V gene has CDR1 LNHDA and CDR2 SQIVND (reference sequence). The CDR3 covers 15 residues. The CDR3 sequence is CASSTSRDNTDTQYF. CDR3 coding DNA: TGTGCCAGTAGTACCTCGCGGGACAACACAGATACGCAGTATTTT. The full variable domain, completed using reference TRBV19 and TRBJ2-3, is DGGITQSPKYLFRKEGQNVTLSCEQNLNHDAMYWYRQDPGQGLRLIYYSQIVNDFQKGDIAEGYSVSREKKESFPLTVTSAQKNPTAFYLCASSTSRDNTDTQYFGPGTRLTVL.

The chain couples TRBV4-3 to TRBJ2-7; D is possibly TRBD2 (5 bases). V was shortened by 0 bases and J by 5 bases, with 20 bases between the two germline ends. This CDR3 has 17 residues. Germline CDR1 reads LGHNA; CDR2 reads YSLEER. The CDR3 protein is CASSQDGYGIRGNEQYF. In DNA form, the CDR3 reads TGCGCCAGCAGCCAAGACGGGTACGGGATACGTGGTAACGAGCAGTACTTC.

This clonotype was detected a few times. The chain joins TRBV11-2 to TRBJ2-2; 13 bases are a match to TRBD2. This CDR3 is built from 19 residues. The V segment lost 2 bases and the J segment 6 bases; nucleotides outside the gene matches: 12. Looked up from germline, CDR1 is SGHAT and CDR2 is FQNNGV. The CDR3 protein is CASSLFPTKTSGGPGELFF. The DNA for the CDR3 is TGTGCCAGCAGCTTATTCCCTACGAAGACTAGCGGGGGGCCCGGGGAGCTGTTTTTT. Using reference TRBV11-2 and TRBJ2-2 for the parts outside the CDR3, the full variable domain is EAGVAQSPRYKIIEKRQSVAFWCNPISGHATLYWYQQILGQGPKLLIQFQNNGVVDDSQLPKDRFSAERLKGVDSTLKIQPAKLEDSAVYLCASSLFPTKTSGGPGELFFGEGSRLTVL.

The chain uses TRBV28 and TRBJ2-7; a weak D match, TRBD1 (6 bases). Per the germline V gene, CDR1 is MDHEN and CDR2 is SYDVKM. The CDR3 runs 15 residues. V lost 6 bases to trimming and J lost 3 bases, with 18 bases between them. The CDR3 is CASSSLSTGGYEQYF. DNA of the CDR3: TGTGCCAGCAGCTCCCTCTCGACAGGAGGCTACGAGCAGTACTTC.

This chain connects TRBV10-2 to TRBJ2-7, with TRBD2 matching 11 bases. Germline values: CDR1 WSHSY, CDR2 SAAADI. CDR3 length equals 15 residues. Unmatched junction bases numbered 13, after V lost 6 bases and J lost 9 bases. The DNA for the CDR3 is TGCGCCAGCAGCGAGGGGGCGGCTAGCGGGAGGTTGCAGTACTTC. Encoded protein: CASSEGAASGRLQYF.

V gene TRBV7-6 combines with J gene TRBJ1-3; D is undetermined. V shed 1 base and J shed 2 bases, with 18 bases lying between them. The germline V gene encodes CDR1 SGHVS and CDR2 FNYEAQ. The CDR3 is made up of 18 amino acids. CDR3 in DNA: TGTGCCAGCAGCTTAGTCGGGCAACAGCAGGTTCCTGGAAACACCATATATTTT. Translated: CASSLVGQQQVPGNTIYF.

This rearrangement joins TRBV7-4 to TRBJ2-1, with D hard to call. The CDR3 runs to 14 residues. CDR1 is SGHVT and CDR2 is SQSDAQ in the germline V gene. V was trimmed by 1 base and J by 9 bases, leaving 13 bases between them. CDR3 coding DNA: TGTGCCAGCAGCTTAGTTTCTATAAAACCTGAGCAGTTCTTC. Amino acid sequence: CASSLVSIKPEQFF.

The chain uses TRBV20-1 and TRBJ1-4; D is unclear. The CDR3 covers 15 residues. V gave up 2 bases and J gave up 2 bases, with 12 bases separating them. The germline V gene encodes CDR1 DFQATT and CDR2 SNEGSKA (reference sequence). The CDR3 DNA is TGCAGTGCTAGACTTGCGGGTGAGACTAATGAAAAACTGTTTTTT. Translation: CSARLAGETNEKLFF.

The CDR3 bases are TGCAGCGTTGGGGGCGGGCAAATCAATGAGCAGTTCTTC. Protein sequence: CSVGGGQINEQFF. This chain links TRBV29-1 with TRBJ2-1, with D perhaps matching TRBD1 or TRBD2 (5 bases each). Germline CDR1 reads SQVTM; CDR2 reads ANQGSEA. The CDR3 sequence is 13 residues long. V lost 4 bases, J lost 6 bases, and 13 bases lay in between.

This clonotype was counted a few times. The CDR3 loop reads CASSLSSGHNEQFF. The CDR3, as DNA: TGTGCCAGCAGCCTCTCTAGCGGCCACAATGAGCAGTTCTTC. The chain combines TRBV7-9 with TRBJ2-1, with TRBD2 matching over 7 bases. Losses at the gene ends were 5 bases for V and 5 bases for J; bases not matched to a gene: 6. This CDR3 spans 14 amino acids. Germline V gives CDR1 SEHNR, CDR2 FQNEAQ (reference sequence).